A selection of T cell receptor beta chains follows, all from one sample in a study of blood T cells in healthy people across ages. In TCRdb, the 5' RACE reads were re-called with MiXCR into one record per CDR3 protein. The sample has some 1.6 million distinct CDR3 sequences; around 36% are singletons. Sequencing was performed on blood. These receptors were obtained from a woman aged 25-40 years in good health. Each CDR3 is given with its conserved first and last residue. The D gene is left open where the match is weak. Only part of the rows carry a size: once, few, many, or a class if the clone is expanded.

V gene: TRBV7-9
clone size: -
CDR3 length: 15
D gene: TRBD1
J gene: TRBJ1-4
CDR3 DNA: TGTGCCAGCAGCACCTACAGGGGGACTAATGAAAAACTGTTTTTT
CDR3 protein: CASSTYRGTNEKLFF

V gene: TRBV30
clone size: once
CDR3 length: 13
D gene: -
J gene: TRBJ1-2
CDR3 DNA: TGTGCCTGGAGGGAAACAGTTAACTATGGCTACACCTTC
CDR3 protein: CAWRETVNYGYTF

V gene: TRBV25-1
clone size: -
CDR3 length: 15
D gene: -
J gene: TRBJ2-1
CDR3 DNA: TGTGCCAGCAGAAAGGGGGGGTTTGCCTACAATGAGCAGTTCTTC
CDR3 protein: CASRKGGFAYNEQFF

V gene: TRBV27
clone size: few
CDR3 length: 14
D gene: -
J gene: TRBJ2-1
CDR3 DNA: TGTGCCAGCAGTTTTAACGGGAGAGAGGAGACCCAGTTCTTC
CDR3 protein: CASSFNGREETQFF

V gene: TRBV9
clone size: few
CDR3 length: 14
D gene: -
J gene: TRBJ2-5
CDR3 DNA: TGTGCCAGCAGCGTGGACACTTTTCAAGAGACCCAGTACTTC
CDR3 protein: CASSVDTFQETQYF

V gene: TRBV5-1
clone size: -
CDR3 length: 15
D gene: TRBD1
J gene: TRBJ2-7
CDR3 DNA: TGCGCCGGCAGCAAGGGGACAGGGCCTTCGTACGAGCAGTACTTC
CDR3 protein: CAGSKGTGPSYEQYF

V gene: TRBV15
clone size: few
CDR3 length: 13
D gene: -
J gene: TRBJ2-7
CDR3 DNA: TGTGCCACCAGCAGAACTACAGGGTGGGAGCAGTACTTC
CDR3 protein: CATSRTTGWEQYF

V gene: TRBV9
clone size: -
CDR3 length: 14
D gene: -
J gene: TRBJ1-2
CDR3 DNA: TGTGCCAGCAGCGTAGCAGGCAGAGACTATGGCTACACCTTC
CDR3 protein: CASSVAGRDYGYTF

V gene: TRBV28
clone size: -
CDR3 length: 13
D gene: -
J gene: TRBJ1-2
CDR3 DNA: TGTGCCAGCAGTTTACCGACAGATTTGGGCTACACCTTC
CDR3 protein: CASSLPTDLGYTF

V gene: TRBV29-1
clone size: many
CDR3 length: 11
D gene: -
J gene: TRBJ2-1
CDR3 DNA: TGCAGCGTTTCCAGGGGCCAGGCGCAGTTCTTC
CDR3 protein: CSVSRGQAQFF

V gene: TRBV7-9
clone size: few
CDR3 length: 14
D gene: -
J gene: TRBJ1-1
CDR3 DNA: TGTGCCAGCAGCTTAGTGGTGGGCAACACTGAAGCTTTCTTT
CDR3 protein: CASSLVVGNTEAFF

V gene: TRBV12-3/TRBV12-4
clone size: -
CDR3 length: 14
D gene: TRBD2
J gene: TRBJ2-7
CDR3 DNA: TGTGCCAGCAGTCCATCTTGGGGGGGCTACGAGCAGTACTTC
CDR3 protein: CASSPSWGGYEQYF

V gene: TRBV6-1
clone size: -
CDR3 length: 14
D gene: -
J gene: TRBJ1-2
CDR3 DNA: TGTGCCAGCAGACCACAGGGTACCTTCTATGGCTACACCTTC
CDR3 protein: CASRPQGTFYGYTF

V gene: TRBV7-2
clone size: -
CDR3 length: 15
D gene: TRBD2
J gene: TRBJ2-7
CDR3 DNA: TGTGCCAGCAGACTAGCGGGGGGGAGGCCCTACGAGCAGTACTTC
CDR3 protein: CASRLAGGRPYEQYF

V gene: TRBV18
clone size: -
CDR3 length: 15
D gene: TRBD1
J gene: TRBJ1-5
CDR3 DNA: TGTGCCAGCTCAAGGGACAGATCTAGCAATCAGCCCCAGCATTTT
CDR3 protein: CASSRDRSSNQPQHF

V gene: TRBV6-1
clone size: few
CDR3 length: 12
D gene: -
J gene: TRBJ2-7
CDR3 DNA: TGTGCCAGCAGTGTGGACATCTACGAGCAGTACTTC
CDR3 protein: CASSVDIYEQYF

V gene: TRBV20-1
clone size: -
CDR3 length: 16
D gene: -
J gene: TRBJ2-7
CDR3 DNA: TGCAGTGCTAGAGCTACAACAGGGAGATATCCTAACGAGCAGTACTTC
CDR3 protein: CSARATTGRYPNEQYF

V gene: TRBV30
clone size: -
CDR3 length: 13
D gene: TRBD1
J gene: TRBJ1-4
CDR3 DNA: TGTGCCTGGAGTGTGCAGGGGGATGAAAAACTGTTTTTT
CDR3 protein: CAWSVQGDEKLFF

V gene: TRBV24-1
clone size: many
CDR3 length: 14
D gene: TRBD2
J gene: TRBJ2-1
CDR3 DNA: TGTGCCACCAGTGACCTAGCGGCCTTTAATGAGCAGTTCTTC
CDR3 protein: CATSDLAAFNEQFF

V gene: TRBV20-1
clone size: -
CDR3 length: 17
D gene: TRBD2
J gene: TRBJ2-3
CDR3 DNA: TGCAGTGCTAGAGGATCTAGCGGGACGCCCTTTGGGGGTACGCAGTATTTT
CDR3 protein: CSARGSSGTPFGGTQYF

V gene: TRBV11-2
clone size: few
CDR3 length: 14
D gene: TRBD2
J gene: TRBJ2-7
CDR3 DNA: TGTGCCAGCAGCTTTAGCGGGGGGGCGAGGGAGCAGTACTTC
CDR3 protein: CASSFSGGAREQYF

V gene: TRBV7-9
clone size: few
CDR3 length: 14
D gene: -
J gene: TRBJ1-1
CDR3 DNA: TGTGCCAGCAGCCCCTGGACCACGGACACTGAAGCTTTCTTT
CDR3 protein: CASSPWTTDTEAFF

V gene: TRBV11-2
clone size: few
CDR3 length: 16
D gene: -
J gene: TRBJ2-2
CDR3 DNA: TGTGCCAGCAGCTTAGATTTTCGGCAGAACACCGGGGAGCTGTTTTTT
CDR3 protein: CASSLDFRQNTGELFF

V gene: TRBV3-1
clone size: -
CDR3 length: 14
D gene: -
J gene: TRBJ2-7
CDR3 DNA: TGTGCCAGCAGCCAAGCCCGGACAGTCTACGAGCAGTACTTC
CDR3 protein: CASSQARTVYEQYF

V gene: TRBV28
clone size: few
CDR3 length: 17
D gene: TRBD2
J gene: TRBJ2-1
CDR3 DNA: TGTGCCAGCAGTTTATCAACTAGCGGAATCTCCTACAATGAGCAGTTCTTC
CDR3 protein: CASSLSTSGISYNEQFF

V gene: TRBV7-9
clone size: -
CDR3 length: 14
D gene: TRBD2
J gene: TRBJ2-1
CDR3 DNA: TGTACCAGCAACCCTAGCGGGAACTACAATGAGCAGTTCTTC
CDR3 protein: CTSNPSGNYNEQFF

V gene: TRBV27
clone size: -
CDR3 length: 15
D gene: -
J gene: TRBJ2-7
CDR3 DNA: TGTGCCAGCAGTACCTTGTTGGGGCGCGACTACGAGCAGTACTTC
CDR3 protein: CASSTLLGRDYEQYF

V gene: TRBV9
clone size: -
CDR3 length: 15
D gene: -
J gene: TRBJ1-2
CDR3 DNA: TGTGCCAGCAGCCGGGGACGCCGGGGGAACTATGGCTACACCTTC
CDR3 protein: CASSRGRRGNYGYTF

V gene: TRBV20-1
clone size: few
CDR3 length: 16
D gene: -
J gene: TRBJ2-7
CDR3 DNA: TGCAGTGCTAGAGATCCCACTAGACCCGGCCGCTACGAGCAGTACTTC
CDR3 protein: CSARDPTRPGRYEQYF

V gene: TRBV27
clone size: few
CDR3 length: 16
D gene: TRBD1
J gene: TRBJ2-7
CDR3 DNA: TGTGCCAGCAGTCGTCGACAGGGTAGCCCCTCCTACGAGCAGTACTTC
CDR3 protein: CASSRRQGSPSYEQYF

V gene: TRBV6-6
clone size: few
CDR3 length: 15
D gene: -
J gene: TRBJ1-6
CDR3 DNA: TGTGCCAGCAGTTACCTGTCAGTGGATAATTCACCCCTCCACTTT
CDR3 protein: CASSYLSVDNSPLHF

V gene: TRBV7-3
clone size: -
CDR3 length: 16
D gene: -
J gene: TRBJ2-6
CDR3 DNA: TGTGCCAGCAGCTTAAATGGAGGAGCTGGGGCCAACGTCCTGACTTTC
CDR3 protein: CASSLNGGAGANVLTF

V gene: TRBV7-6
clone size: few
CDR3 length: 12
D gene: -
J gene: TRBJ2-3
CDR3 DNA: TGTGCCAGCAGCCACCACAGCGATGCGCAGTATTTT
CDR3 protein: CASSHHSDAQYF

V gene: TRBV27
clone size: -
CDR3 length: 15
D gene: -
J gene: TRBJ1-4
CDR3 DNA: TGTGCCAGCAGCTTTACGCGGGGAGGAATACGAAAACTGTTTTTT
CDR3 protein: CASSFTRGGIRKLFF

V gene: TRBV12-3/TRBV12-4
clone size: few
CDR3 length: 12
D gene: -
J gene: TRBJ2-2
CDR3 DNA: TGTGCCAGCAGTTTCGGCACCGGGGAGCGGTTTTTT
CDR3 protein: CASSFGTGERFF

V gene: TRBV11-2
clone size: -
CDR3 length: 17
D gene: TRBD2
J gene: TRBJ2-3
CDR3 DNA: TGTGCCAGCAGCCCCCGCCAAAGCGGGAGGGAGACAGATACGCAGTATTTT
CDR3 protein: CASSPRQSGRETDTQYF

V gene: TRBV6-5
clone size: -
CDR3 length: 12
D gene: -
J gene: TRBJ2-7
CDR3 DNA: TGTGCCAGCAGCCCTTTGGGGGGGGCGATGTACTTC
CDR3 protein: CASSPLGGAMYF

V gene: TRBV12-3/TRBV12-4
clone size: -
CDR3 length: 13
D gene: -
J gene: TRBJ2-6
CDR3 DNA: TGTGCCAGCAGGTTAAATCAGGGAAACGTCCTGACTTTC
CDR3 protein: CASRLNQGNVLTF

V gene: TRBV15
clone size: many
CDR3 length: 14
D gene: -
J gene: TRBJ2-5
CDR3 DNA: TGTGCCACCAGCAACGGACAGCCCCAAGAGACCCAGTACTTC
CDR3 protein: CATSNGQPQETQYF

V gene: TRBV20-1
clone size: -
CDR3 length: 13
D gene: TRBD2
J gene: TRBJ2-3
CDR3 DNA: TGCAGTGCTAGAAATAGCGGGGGGGCGGATACGTATTTT
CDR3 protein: CSARNSGGADTYF

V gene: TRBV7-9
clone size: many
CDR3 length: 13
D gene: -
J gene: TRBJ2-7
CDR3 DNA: TGTGCCAGCAACCCCGGGACTTCCTCCGAGCAGTACTTC
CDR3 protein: CASNPGTSSEQYF

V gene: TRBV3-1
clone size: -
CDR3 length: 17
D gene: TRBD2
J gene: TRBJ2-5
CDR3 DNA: TGTGCCAGCAGCCAATCGGCTAGCGGGGGCTCGGGAAAGACCCAGTACTTC
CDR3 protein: CASSQSASGGSGKTQYF

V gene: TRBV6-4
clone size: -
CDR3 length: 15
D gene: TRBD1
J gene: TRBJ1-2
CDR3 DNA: TGTGCCAGCAGACGTAATGCAGGGGGAGACTATGGCTACACCTTC
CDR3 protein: CASRRNAGGDYGYTF

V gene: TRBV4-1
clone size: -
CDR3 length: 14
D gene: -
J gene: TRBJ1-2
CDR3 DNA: TGCGCCAGCAGCCAAGTCACAGCATATCGGGGCTACACCTTC
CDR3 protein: CASSQVTAYRGYTF

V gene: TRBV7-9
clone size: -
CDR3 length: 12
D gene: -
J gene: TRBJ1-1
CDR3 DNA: TGTGCCAGCAGCTTAGGGTCCGGGGAAGCTTTCTTT
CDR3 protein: CASSLGSGEAFF

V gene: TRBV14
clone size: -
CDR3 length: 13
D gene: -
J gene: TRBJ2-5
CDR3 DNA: TGTGCCAGCAGCCTTAGGACGAGAGCGCAGCAGTACTTC
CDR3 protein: CASSLRTRAQQYF

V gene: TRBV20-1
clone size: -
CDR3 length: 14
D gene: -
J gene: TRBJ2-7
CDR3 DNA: TGCAGTGCGAAGTCCCAGCCCTCTCTCTACGAGCAGTACTTC
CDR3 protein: CSAKSQPSLYEQYF

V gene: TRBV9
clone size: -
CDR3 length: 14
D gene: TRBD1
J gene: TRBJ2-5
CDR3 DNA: TGTGCCAGCAGCGTAGAGACAGGGGGCGAGACCCAGTACTTC
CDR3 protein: CASSVETGGETQYF

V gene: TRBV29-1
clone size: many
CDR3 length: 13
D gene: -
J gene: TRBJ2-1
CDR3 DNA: TGCAGCGTTGATTGGCGGGGCGGGAATGAGCAGTTCTTC
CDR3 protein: CSVDWRGGNEQFF

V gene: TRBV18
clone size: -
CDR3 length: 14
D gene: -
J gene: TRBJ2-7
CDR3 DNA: TGTGCCAGCTCACCAGGGCCAGGACCCTACGAGCAGTACTTC
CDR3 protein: CASSPGPGPYEQYF

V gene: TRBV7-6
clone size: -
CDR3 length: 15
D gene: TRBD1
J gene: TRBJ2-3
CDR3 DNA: TGTGCCAGCAGCTTAGGACAGGGGATCCCAGATACGCAGTATTTT
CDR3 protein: CASSLGQGIPDTQYF

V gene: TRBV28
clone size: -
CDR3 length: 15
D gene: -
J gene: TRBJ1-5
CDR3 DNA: TGTGCCAGCAGATCCTCCGGGACACCGAGTTCGCCCCAGCATTTT
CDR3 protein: CASRSSGTPSSPQHF

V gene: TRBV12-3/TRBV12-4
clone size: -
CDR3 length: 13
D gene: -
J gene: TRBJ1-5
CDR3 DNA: TGTGCCAGCAGCCAACATGAAGGTCAGCCCCAGCATTTT
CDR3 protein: CASSQHEGQPQHF

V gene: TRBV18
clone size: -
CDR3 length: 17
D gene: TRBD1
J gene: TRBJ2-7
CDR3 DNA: TGTGCCAGCTCACCAAATACTCCGAAACAGGGGAGCGAGGAGCAGTACTTC
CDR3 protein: CASSPNTPKQGSEEQYF

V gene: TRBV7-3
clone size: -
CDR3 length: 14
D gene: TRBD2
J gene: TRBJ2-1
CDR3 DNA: TGTGCCAGCAGCCCAAATGTAGCGGGGGGTGAGCAGTTCTTC
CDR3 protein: CASSPNVAGGEQFF

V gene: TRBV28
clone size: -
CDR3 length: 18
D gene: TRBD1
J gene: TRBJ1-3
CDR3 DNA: TGTGCCAGCAGTGTTACCGGGACAGGAAAATACTCTGGAAACACCATATATTTT
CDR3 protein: CASSVTGTGKYSGNTIYF

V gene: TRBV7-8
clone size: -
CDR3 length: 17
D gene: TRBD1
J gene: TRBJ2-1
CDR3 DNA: TGTGCCAGCAGCTTGTCCGGGACAGAGACTTCCTACAAAGAGCAGTTCTTC
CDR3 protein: CASSLSGTETSYKEQFF

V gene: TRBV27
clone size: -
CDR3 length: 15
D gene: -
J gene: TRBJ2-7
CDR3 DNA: TGTGCCAGCAATCTACGGGGGGCAGCAGGTGGCGAGCAGTACTTC
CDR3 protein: CASNLRGAAGGEQYF

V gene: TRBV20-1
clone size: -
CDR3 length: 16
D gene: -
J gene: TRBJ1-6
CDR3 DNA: TGCAGTGCTAGAGATATAGGGCTGTTTAATAATTCACCCCTCCACTTT
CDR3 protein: CSARDIGLFNNSPLHF

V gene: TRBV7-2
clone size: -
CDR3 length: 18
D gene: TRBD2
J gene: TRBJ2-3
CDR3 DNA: TGTGCCAGCAGCCCAGGGAGAATAGCGGGGCCCTACACAGATACGCAGTATTTT
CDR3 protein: CASSPGRIAGPYTDTQYF